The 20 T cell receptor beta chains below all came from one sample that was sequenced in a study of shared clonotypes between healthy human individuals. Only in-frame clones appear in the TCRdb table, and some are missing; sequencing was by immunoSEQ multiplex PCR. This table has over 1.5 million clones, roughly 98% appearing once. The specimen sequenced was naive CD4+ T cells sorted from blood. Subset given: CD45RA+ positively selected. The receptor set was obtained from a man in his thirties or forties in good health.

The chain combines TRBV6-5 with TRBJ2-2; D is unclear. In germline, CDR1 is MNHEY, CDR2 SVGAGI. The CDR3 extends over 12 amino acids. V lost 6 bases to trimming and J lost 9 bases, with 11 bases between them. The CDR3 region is CASRGSGRELFF. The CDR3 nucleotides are TGTGCCAGCAGAGGTTCCGGCCGGGAGCTGTTTTTT.

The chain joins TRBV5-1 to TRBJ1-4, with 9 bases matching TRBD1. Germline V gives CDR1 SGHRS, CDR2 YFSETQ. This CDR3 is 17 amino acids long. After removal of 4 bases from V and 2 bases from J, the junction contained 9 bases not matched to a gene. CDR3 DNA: TGCGCCAGCAGCGTAGGGACAGGGAGTACGACTAATGAAAAACTGTTTTTT. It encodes CASSVGTGSTTNEKLFF.

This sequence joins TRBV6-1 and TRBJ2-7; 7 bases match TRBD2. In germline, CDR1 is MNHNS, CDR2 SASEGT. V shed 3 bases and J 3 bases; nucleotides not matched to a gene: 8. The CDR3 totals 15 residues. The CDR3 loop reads CASSDGGFFFYEQYF. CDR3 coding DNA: TGTGCCAGCAGTGACGGGGGGTTTTTTTTCTACGAGCAGTACTTC.

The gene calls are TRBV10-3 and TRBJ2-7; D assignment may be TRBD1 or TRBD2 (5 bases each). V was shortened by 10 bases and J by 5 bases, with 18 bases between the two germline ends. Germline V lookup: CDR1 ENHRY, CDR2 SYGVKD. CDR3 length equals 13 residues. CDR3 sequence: CASTGTKGHEQYF. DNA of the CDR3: TGTGCCAGCACCGGGACCAAGGGACACGAGCAGTACTTC.

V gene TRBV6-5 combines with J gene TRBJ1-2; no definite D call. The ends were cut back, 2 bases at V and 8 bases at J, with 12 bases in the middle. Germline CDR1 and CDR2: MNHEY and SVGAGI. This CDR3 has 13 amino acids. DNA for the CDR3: TGTGCCAGCAGTTACGGGAACTCTATGGGCTACACCTTC. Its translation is CASSYGNSMGYTF.

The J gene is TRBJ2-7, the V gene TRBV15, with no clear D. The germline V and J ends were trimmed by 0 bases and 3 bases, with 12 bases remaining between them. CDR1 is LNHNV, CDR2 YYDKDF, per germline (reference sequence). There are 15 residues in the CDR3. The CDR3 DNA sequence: TGTGCCACCAGCAGAGACGGAATAGGGCACTACGAGCAGTACTTC. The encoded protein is CATSRDGIGHYEQYF.

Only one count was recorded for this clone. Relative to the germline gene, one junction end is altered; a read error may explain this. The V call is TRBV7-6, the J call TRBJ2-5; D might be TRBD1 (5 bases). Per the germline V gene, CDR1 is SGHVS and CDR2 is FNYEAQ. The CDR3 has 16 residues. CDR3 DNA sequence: TGTGCCAGCAGCCTAGGGGCCGCTGGGTCCCAACAGACCCAGTACTTC. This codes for CASSLGAAGSQQTQYF.

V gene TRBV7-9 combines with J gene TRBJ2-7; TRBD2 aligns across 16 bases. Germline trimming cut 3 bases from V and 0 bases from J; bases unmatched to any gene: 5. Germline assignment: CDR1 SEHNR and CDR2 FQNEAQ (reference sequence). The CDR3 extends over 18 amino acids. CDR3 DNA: TGTGCCAGCAGCTTCGGGACTAGCGGGAGGGCCTCCTCCTACGAGCAGTACTTC. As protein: CASSFGTSGRASSYEQYF. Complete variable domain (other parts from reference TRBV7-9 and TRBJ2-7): DTGVSQNPRHKITKRGQNVTFRCDPISEHNRLYWYRQTLGQGPEFLTYFQNEAQLEKSRLLSDRFSAERPKGSFSTLEIQRTEQGDSAMYLCASSFGTSGRASSYEQYFGPGTRLTVT.

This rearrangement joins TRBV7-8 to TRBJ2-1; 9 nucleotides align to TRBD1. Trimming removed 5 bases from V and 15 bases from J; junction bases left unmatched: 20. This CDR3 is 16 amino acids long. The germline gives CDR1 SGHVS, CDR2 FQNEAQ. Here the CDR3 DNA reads TGTGCCAGCAGCAAAGTAGGGTACCCCAAACAGGGGGCCGTGTTCTTC. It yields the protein CASSKVGYPKQGAVFF. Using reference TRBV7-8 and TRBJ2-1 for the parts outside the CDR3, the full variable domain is GAGVSQSPRYKVAKRGQDVALRCDPISGHVSLFWYQQALGQGPEFLTYFQNEAQLDKSGLPSDRFFAERPEGSVSTLKIQRTQQEDSAVYLCASSKVGYPKQGAVFFGPGTRLTVL.

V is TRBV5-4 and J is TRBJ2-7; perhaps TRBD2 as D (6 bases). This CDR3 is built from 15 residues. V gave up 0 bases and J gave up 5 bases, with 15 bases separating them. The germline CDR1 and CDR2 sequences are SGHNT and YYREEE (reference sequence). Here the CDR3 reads CASSLELGLLHEQYF. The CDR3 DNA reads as TGTGCCAGCAGCTTGGAGCTGGGACTCCTCCACGAGCAGTACTTC.

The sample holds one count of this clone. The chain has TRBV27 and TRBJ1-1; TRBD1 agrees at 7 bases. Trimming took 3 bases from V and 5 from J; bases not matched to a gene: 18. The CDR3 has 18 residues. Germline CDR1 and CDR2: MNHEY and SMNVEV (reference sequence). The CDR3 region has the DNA TGTGCCAGCAGTTTTTCCCGGACAGGAACCCCTAGGTTGACTGAAGCTTTCTTT. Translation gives CASSFSRTGTPRLTEAFF.

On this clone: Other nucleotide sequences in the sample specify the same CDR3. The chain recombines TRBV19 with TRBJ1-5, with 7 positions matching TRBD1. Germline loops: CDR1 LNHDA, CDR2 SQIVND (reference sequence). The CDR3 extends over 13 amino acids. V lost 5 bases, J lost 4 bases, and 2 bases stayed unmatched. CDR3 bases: TGTGCCAGTAGTGTGGACAGGAATCAGCCCCAGCATTTT. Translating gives CASSVDRNQPQHF.

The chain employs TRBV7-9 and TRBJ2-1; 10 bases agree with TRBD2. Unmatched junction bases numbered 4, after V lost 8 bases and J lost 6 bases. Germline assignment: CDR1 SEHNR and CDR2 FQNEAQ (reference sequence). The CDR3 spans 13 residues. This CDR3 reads CASGVAGGNEQFF. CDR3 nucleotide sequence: TGTGCCAGCGGAGTAGCGGGAGGCAATGAGCAGTTCTTC.

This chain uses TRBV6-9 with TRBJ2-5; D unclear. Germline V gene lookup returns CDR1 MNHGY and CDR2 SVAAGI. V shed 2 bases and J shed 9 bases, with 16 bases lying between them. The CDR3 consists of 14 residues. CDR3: CASSYKSDGRPQYF. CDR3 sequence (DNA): TGTGCCAGCAGTTATAAATCCGACGGGCGGCCCCAGTACTTC.

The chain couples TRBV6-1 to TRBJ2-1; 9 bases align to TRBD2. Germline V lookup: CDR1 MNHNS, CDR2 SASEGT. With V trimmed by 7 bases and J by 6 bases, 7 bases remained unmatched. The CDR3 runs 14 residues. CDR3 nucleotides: TGTGCCAGCACAGGCGGGAGGGTACCCAATGAGCAGTTCTTC. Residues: CASTGGRVPNEQFF.

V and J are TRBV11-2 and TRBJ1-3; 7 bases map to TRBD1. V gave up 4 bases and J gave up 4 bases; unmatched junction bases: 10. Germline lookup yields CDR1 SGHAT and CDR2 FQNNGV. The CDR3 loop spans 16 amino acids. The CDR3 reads CASSSGGQDRGNTIYF. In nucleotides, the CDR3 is TGTGCCAGCAGCTCCGGTGGACAGGACCGGGGAAACACCATATATTTT.

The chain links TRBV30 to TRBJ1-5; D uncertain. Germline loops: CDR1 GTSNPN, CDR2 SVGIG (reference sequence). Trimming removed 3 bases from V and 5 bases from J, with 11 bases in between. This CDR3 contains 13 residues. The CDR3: CAWSAAWDQPQHF. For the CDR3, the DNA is TGTGCCTGGAGCGCAGCTTGGGATCAGCCCCAGCATTTT.

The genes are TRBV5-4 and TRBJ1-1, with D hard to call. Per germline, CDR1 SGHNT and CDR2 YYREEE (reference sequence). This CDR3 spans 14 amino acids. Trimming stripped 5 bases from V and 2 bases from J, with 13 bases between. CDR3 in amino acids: CASSLKGKNTEAFF. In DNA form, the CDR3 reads TGTGCCAGCAGTTTGAAGGGCAAAAACACTGAAGCTTTCTTT.

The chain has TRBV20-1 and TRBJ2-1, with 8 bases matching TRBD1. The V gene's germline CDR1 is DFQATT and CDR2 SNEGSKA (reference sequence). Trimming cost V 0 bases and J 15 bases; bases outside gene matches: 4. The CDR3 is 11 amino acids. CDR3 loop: CSARDRGTGFF. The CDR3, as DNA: TGCAGTGCTAGAGATAGAGGGACAGGGTTCTTC.

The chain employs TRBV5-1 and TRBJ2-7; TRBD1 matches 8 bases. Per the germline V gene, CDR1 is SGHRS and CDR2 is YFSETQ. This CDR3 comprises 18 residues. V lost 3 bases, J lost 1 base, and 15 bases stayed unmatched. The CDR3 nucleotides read TGCGCCAGCAGCTCCCACAAAACGACCGGGACAGGTTCCTACGAGCAGTACTTC. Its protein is CASSSHKTTGTGSYEQYF. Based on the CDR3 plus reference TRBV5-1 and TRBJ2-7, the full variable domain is KAGVTQTPRYLIKTRGQQVTLSCSPISGHRSVSWYQQTPGQGLQFLFEYFSETQRNKGNFPGRFSGRQFSNSRSEMNVSTLELGDSALYLCASSSHKTTGTGSYEQYFGPGTRLTVT.